The 15 T cell receptor beta chains given below trace back to one sample, sequenced in a study of shared clonotypes between healthy human individuals. Some clones are missing from TCRdb's copy, which holds only in-frame ones; the method was immunoSEQ multiplex PCR. Here the sample spans roughly 2.6 million clones, just over 90% being singletons. Material: naive CD4+ T cells sorted from blood. This sample's subset: CD45RA+ positively selected. These receptors came from a man between 18 and 29 years old in good health.

The chain joins TRBV7-3 to TRBJ1-1; 7 nucleotides align to TRBD1. The CDR3 is 13 residues long. Germline assignment: CDR1 SGHTA and CDR2 FQGTGA. J gave up 3 bases and V 5 bases, and 3 bases lay outside the gene matches. The CDR3 loop reads CASSQDRDTEAFF. The CDR3 region has the DNA TGTGCCAGCAGCCAAGACAGGGACACTGAAGCTTTCTTT.

The V and J genes are TRBV6-1 and TRBJ2-7; 10 bases map to TRBD1. Per the germline V gene, CDR1 is MNHNS and CDR2 is SASEGT. This CDR3 has 14 amino acids. V lost 2 bases and J lost 4; bases outside the gene matches: 2. The CDR3 DNA is TGTGCCAGCAGTGAAAGGGACAGGGGTTACGAGCAGTACTTC. This codes for CASSERDRGYEQYF.

The genes are TRBV6-5 and TRBJ1-6; no clear D gene. CDR3 length: 13 residues. V lost 8 bases and J lost 10, with 15 bases in between. Germline V lookup: CDR1 MNHEY, CDR2 SVGAGI. This CDR3 is CASGLSFSSPLHF. The CDR3 bases are TGTGCCAGCGGGCTGTCTTTCAGCTCACCCCTCCACTTT.

J is TRBJ1-1 and V is TRBV6-5, with 8 bases that match TRBD1. V lost 4 bases to trimming and J lost 8 bases; unmatched junction nucleotides: 9. The CDR3 spans 14 residues. Germline lookup yields CDR1 MNHEY and CDR2 SVGAGI. The CDR3 reads CASSFGTGSGEAFF. The CDR3 bases are TGTGCCAGCAGTTTTGGGACAGGATCTGGGGAAGCTTTCTTT.

The chain has TRBV2 and TRBJ1-5; D is unclear. Germline V gene data show CDR1 as SNHLY and CDR2 as FYNNEI. V was cut by 2 bases and J by 2 bases, with 13 bases left in between. The CDR3 extends over 16 amino acids. CDR3 DNA sequence: TGTGCCAGCAGTGAACGTGGCGGGAAGGGCAATCAGCCCCAGCATTTT. The encoded protein is CASSERGGKGNQPQHF. The full variable domain, with the rest looked up from reference TRBV2 and TRBJ1-5, is EPEVTQTPSHQVTQMGQEVILRCVPISNHLYFYWYRQILGQKVEFLVSFYNNEISEKSEIFDDQFSVERPDGSNFTLKIRSTKLEDSAMYFCASSERGGKGNQPQHFGDGTRLSIL.

The DNA for the CDR3 is TGCAGCGTTACGGTAGGGTTACACACAGATACGCAGTATTTT. Amino acids: CSVTVGLHTDTQYF. The rearrangement joins TRBV29-1 to TRBJ2-3, with D unresolved. Per the germline V gene, CDR1 is SQVTM and CDR2 is ANQGSEA. CDR3 size: 14 residues. Trimming took 5 bases from V and 2 from J, leaving 14 bases between them.

J is TRBJ1-1 and V is TRBV27; 8 positions match TRBD1. Per the germline V gene, CDR1 is MNHEY and CDR2 is SMNVEV (reference sequence). The CDR3 has 15 amino acids. With 3 bases clipped from V and 1 base from J, the junction kept 4 bases outside the gene matches. This CDR3 reads CASSLNDRGNTEAFF. CDR3 nucleotides: TGTGCCAGCAGTTTGAACGACAGGGGGAACACTGAAGCTTTCTTT.

The rearrangement links TRBV19 to TRBJ1-2; perhaps TRBD1 as D (5 bases). Trimming removed 0 bases from V and 3 bases from J, with 17 bases in between. Germline CDR1 is LNHDA and CDR2 is SQIVND (reference sequence). This CDR3 contains 17 residues. The CDR3 sequence is CASSIEGALRGDYGYTF. CDR3 coding DNA: TGTGCCAGTAGTATAGAAGGGGCCCTTCGTGGGGACTATGGCTACACCTTC.

V and J are TRBV19 and TRBJ2-6; no clear D gene. Trimming stripped 3 bases from V and 1 base from J, with 7 bases between. The CDR3 loop spans 15 amino acids. Germline V lookup: CDR1 LNHDA, CDR2 SQIVND (reference sequence). The CDR3 bases are TGTGCCAGTAGTATCTTCTTTTCTGGGGCCAACGTCCTGACTTTC. Its protein product is CASSIFFSGANVLTF.

The table lists this clone with a count of one. The rearrangement joins TRBV27 to TRBJ2-7; a weak D match, TRBD1 (5 bases). V lost 5 bases and J lost 2, with 13 bases in between. This CDR3 is built from 14 residues. The germline V gene encodes CDR1 MNHEY and CDR2 SMNVEV (reference sequence). The CDR3 loop reads CASSTTGSTYEQYF. The CDR3 region has the DNA TGTGCCAGCAGTACTACAGGTTCTACCTACGAGCAGTACTTC.

Notes on this clone: Within the sample, other DNA sequences also encode this same CDR3. J is TRBJ2-5 and V is TRBV5-1; 7 bases agree with TRBD2. V trimming: 3 bases; J trimming: 2 bases; junction bases outside the gene matches: 7. CDR3 length equals 15 residues. The germline V gene has CDR1 SGHRS and CDR2 YFSETQ. In DNA, the CDR3 is TGCGCCAGCAGCTCCGGGCTAGCGGTACAAGAGACCCAGTACTTC. Encoded protein: CASSSGLAVQETQYF.

V is TRBV20-1 and J is TRBJ1-2; D unresolved. The CDR3 length is 11 residues. Germline-derived CDR1 and CDR2 are DFQATT and SNEGSKA (reference sequence). The DNA for the CDR3 is TGCATTTTCCTAGGGAACTATGGCTACACCTTC. Residues: CIFLGNYGYTF.

The V and J genes are TRBV11-3 and TRBJ1-1; no reliable D call. The CDR3 length is 12 residues. Trimming removed 0 bases from V and 7 bases from J, with 6 bases in between. CDR1 is SGHNT and CDR2 is YENEEA in the germline V gene. The CDR3 loop reads CASSLEGNEAFF. The CDR3 DNA is TGTGCCAGCAGCTTAGAAGGGAATGAAGCTTTCTTT. Together with reference TRBV11-3 and TRBJ1-1, the CDR3 gives the full variable domain: EAGVVQSPRYKIIEKKQPVAFWCNPISGHNTLYWYLQNLGQGPELLIRYENEEAVDDSQLPKDRFSAERLKGVDSTLKIQPAELGDSAVYLCASSLEGNEAFFGQGTRLTVV.

This sequence joins TRBV28 and TRBJ1-5; the match to TRBD1 covers 8 bases. The CDR3 has 13 residues. Unmatched junction bases numbered 7, after V lost 8 bases and J lost 7 bases. CDR1 and CDR2 from the germline V gene are MDHEN and SYDVKM. The CDR3 reads CASGWTGRQPQHF. The CDR3 nucleotides are TGTGCCAGCGGATGGACAGGGAGGCAGCCCCAGCATTTT. Full variable domain (missing parts from reference TRBV28 and TRBJ1-5): DVKVTQSSRYLVKRTGEKVFLECVQDMDHENMFWYRQDPGLGLRLIYFSYDVKMKEKGDIPEGYSVSREKKERFSLILESASTNQTSMYLCASGWTGRQPQHFGDGTRLSIL.

The chain combines TRBV14 with TRBJ2-1; 13 bases are shared with TRBD2. The CDR3 is 16 residues long. V shed 5 bases and J 8 bases; nucleotides not matched to a gene: 9. Germline V lookup: CDR1 SGHDN, CDR2 FVKESK. The CDR3 DNA sequence: TGTGCCAGCAGCACTCTACTAGCGGGGGGGCACCATGAGCAGTTCTTC. It translates to CASSTLLAGGHHEQFF.